Listed here are 12 T cell receptor beta chains from one sample, sequenced in a study of cytomegalovirus exposure and HLA in healthy donors. The PCR had 60 Vbeta and 13 Jbeta primers. Produced via immunoSEQ multiplex PCR; TCRdb's table is partial and in-frame only. Of 200,000 to 250,000 clones listed, about 80% are singletons. The specimen was PBMCs. The receptors shown here come from a girl aged 5-17 years in good health and CMV-seronegative.

The rearrangement links TRBV7-7 to TRBJ2-5, with D possibly TRBD2 on 5 matching bases. The germline V gene has CDR1 SSHAT and CDR2 FNYEAQ (reference sequence). Trimming took off 4 bases at V and 5 bases at J, with 14 bases between the two ends. This CDR3 is 14 amino acids long. CDR3 DNA: TGTGCCAGCAGCTCGTCTCCCGGGGAGGAGACCCAGTACTTC. Encoded protein: CASSSSPGEETQYF.

The chain combines TRBV6-1 with TRBJ2-7, with 7 bases identical to TRBD2. The CDR3 runs to 14 residues. V was pared by 2 bases and J by 2 bases, with 3 bases of the junction left unmatched. The germline gives CDR1 MNHNS, CDR2 SASEGT. The CDR3 reads CASSELREPYEQYF. CDR3 bases: TGTGCCAGCAGTGAACTGCGGGAGCCCTACGAGCAGTACTTC.

The chain uses TRBV29-1 and TRBJ2-3; D perhaps matches TRBD1 (6 bases). V shed 8 bases and J shed 2 bases, with 17 bases lying between them. Germline assignment: CDR1 SQVTM and CDR2 ANQGSEA. The CDR3 covers 14 residues. The chain's CDR3 is CSTVLGALTDTQYF. The DNA of the CDR3 is TGCAGCACAGTTTTGGGGGCCCTCACAGATACGCAGTATTTT.

J is TRBJ2-5 and V is TRBV5-1; D is unresolved. V was cut by 0 bases and J by 2 bases, with 8 bases left in between. The germline V gene has CDR1 SGHRS and CDR2 YFSETQ. The CDR3 length is 14 residues. The CDR3 DNA follows: TGCGCCAGCAGCTTGGCCGGGTTTCAAGAGACCCAGTACTTC. Residues: CASSLAGFQETQYF. The whole variable domain, filled in from reference TRBV5-1 and TRBJ2-5, reads KAGVTQTPRYLIKTRGQQVTLSCSPISGHRSVSWYQQTPGQGLQFLFEYFSETQRNKGNFPGRFSGRQFSNSRSEMNVSTLELGDSALYLCASSLAGFQETQYFGPGTRLLVL.

This chain uses TRBV30 with TRBJ1-1; TRBD1 agrees at 11 bases. CDR1 is GTSNPN, CDR2 SVGIG, per germline (reference sequence). V lost 2 bases to trimming and J lost 1 base; unmatched junction nucleotides: 12. The CDR3 is made up of 18 amino acids. The DNA for the CDR3 is TGTGCCTGGAGTAGACAGGGACAGGGGGAAAGGGAGAACACTGAAGCTTTCTTT. It encodes CAWSRQGQGERENTEAFF.

The rearrangement joins TRBV6-1 to TRBJ2-6; 11 bases are shared with TRBD1. This CDR3 comprises 17 residues. With 4 bases clipped from V and 3 bases from J, the junction kept 5 bases outside the gene matches. Germline V gene sequence: CDR1 MNHNS, CDR2 SASEGT. The CDR3 DNA reads as TGTGCCAGCAGTGGCGGACAGGGGGCGGGTGGGGCCAACGTCCTGACTTTC. Its translation is CASSGGQGAGGANVLTF.

This clone was found once. V and J are TRBV2 and TRBJ2-5; 12 bases match TRBD2. The J call could be wrong; TRBJ2-7 is a better fit for the DNA end. The CDR3 runs to 15 residues. CDR1 SNHLY and CDR2 FYNNEI come from the germline V gene. The CDR3 here is CASRRLTSGGGEQYF. Written as DNA, the CDR3 is TGTGCCAGCAGAAGGTTGACTAGCGGGGGTGGCGAGCAGTACTTC.

This rearrangement joins TRBV6-5 to TRBJ2-2; 8 nucleotides align to TRBD1. The CDR3 has 15 residues. With V trimmed by 6 bases and J by 7 bases, 10 bases remained unmatched. The germline V gene encodes CDR1 MNHEY and CDR2 SVGAGI. This chain's CDR3 is CASSFGTGRYGELFF. DNA for the CDR3: TGTGCCAGCAGCTTCGGGACAGGACGGTACGGGGAGCTGTTTTTT.

The chain uses TRBV28 and TRBJ2-4; TRBD2 matches at 7 bases. The CDR3 consists of 23 residues. Germline CDR1 is MDHEN and CDR2 is SYDVKM. V lost 3 bases, J lost 0 bases, and 26 bases stayed unmatched. The CDR3 loop reads CASSLIFVGGSRRFSLAKNIQYF. In DNA, the CDR3 is TGTGCCAGCAGTTTGATTTTTGTGGGGGGGTCGCGACGATTCAGCTTAGCCAAAAACATTCAGTACTTC. The full variable domain, in which reference TRBV28 and TRBJ2-4 provide the parts outside the CDR3, is DVKVTQSSRYLVKRTGEKVFLECVQDMDHENMFWYRQDPGLGLRLIYFSYDVKMKEKGDIPEGYSVSREKKERFSLILESASTNQTSMYLCASSLIFVGGSRRFSLAKNIQYFGAGTRLSVL.

V is TRBV5-1 and J is TRBJ1-2; 7 bases line up with TRBD1. V was pared by 3 bases and J by 3 bases, with 2 bases of the junction left unmatched. Germline CDR1 SGHRS, CDR2 YFSETQ. This CDR3 is built from 13 residues. The DNA of the CDR3 is TGCGCCAGCAGCTCTACAGGGGACTATGGCTACACCTTC. Protein sequence: CASSSTGDYGYTF. The variable domain in full, with the rest retrieved from reference TRBV5-1 and TRBJ1-2, is KAGVTQTPRYLIKTRGQQVTLSCSPISGHRSVSWYQQTPGQGLQFLFEYFSETQRNKGNFPGRFSGRQFSNSRSEMNVSTLELGDSALYLCASSSTGDYGYTFGSGTRLTVV.

This chain joins TRBV28 and TRBJ1-2; TRBD1 matches at 8 bases. The V gene end was trimmed by 10 bases and the J gene end by 8 bases; junction bases not matched to a gene: 6. This CDR3 has 11 residues. Germline V gene lookup returns CDR1 MDHEN and CDR2 SYDVKM. CDR3 in amino acids: CATQGARGYTF. In DNA form, the CDR3 reads TGTGCCACCCAGGGGGCGCGAGGCTACACCTTC.

V is TRBV19 and J is TRBJ1-5; D is ambiguous. CDR3 length: 16 amino acids. CDR1 and CDR2 from the germline V gene are LNHDA and SQIVND (reference sequence). V lost 3 bases, J lost 3 bases, and 15 bases lay in between. DNA of the CDR3: TGTGCCAGTAGTATTTATCCTAGTAGAGTCAATCAGCCCCAGCATTTT. Translating it yields CASSIYPSRVNQPQHF.